Listed below are T cell receptor beta chains from one sample, sequenced in a study of T cell responses to AZD1222 COVID-19 vaccine. Clones were sequenced by immunoSEQ multiplex PCR, and TCRdb holds only the in-frame ones, with some missing. The sample gives 95,000 to 150,000 clones, 92% of which show up once; 14% to 15% is in the top ten. The starting material was peripheral blood, obtained on day 0 of AZD1222 vaccination. The receptors come from an adult in good health. The CDR3 runs from the conserved cysteine through the conserved F or W. Fields, in order: J gene, D gene, V gene, clone size, CDR3 protein, CDR3 DNA. D genes are given only for firm matches. Expanded clones are given a class, and other clones once, few, many or no size at all.

TRBJ1-4,TRBD1,TRBV7-9,NA,CASSFTGVRGEKLFF,TGTGCCAGCAGCTTCACAGGGGTCAGGGGGGAAAAACTGTTTTTT
TRBJ2-3,TRBD1,TRBV6-2/TRBV6-3,NA,CASSPGTGADTQYF,TGTGCCAGCAGCCCCGGGACAGGGGCAGATACGCAGTATTTT
TRBJ2-7,TRBD1,TRBV11-2,NA,CASSLERQGNYEQYF,TGTGCCAGCAGCTTAGAGAGACAGGGGAACTACGAGCAGTACTTC
TRBJ2-5,TRBD2,TRBV10-2,NA,CASRPSGSNSETQYF,TGCGCCAGCAGGCCTAGCGGGAGTAATTCAGAGACCCAGTACTTC
TRBJ1-2,TRBD1,TRBV10-3,once,CAISESGTGFNYGYTF,TGTGCCATCAGTGAGTCGGGGACAGGCTTCAACTATGGCTACACCTTC
TRBJ1-1,TRBD1,TRBV11-2,NA,CASSPLGQGNTEAFF,TGTGCCAGCAGCCCCTTGGGACAGGGAAACACTGAAGCTTTCTTT
TRBJ2-7,NA,TRBV28,NA,CASKITGTYEQYF,TGTGCCAGCAAGATCACAGGGACCTACGAGCAGTACTTC
TRBJ2-7,NA,TRBV7-2,NA,CASSLDGGGNYEQYF,TGTGCCAGCAGCTTAGACGGCGGGGGCAACTACGAGCAGTACTTC
TRBJ1-3,TRBD1,TRBV5-1,NA,CASTSPGEGATGNTIYF,TGCGCCAGCACCTCCCCAGGGGAGGGGGCCACTGGAAACACCATATATTTT
TRBJ1-2,NA,TRBV25-1,NA,CASSDSGIRYTF,TGTGCCAGCAGTGATTCAGGGATTCGCTACACCTTC
TRBJ1-1,NA,TRBV7-8,NA,CASSSPRGHTEAFF,TGTGCCAGCAGCTCCCCCAGAGGGCACACTGAAGCTTTCTTT
TRBJ2-1,NA,TRBV29-1,NA,CSGGARQVYNEQFF,TGCAGCGGAGGGGCTCGGCAGGTTTACAATGAGCAGTTCTTC
TRBJ1-5,NA,TRBV19,NA,CASDTRDSNQPQHF,TGTGCCAGTGACACTAGAGATAGCAATCAGCCCCAGCATTTT
TRBJ1-2,NA,TRBV4-1,once,CASSQDGFYGYTF,TGCGCCAGCAGCCAAGATGGGTTCTATGGCTACACCTTC
TRBJ2-2,NA,TRBV2,NA,CASRALVPGELFF,TGTGCCAGCAGGGCCCTAGTCCCCGGGGAGCTGTTTTTT
TRBJ2-1,TRBD2,TRBV5-1,NA,CASSFWTSGGKSYNEQFF,TGCGCCAGCAGCTTTTGGACTAGCGGGGGTAAATCCTACAATGAGCAGTTCTTC
TRBJ2-5,NA,TRBV5-4,once,CASSLGGSETQYF,TGTGCCAGCAGCTTGGGAGGGAGTGAGACCCAGTACTTC
TRBJ2-7,NA,TRBV4-1,NA,CASSQGGVGSGTYEQYF,TGCGCCAGCAGCCAAGGGGGGGTTGGTAGCGGCACCTACGAGCAGTACTTC
TRBJ1-5,NA,TRBV28,NA,CASSFAGYSNQPQHF,TGTGCCAGCAGTTTTGCAGGGTACAGCAATCAGCCCCAGCATTTT
TRBJ2-1,NA,TRBV6-2/TRBV6-3,NA,CASSYTQTEQFF,TGTGCCAGCAGTTACACGCAGACCGAGCAGTTCTTC
TRBJ2-1,NA,TRBV2,NA,CASSDSRYNYNEQFF,TGTGCCAGCAGTGATTCGAGATACAATTACAATGAGCAGTTCTTC
TRBJ2-7,TRBD1,TRBV6-1,NA,CASSGTQGDSYEQYF,TGTGCCAGCAGCGGCACACAGGGGGACTCGTACGAGCAGTACTTC